This TCR beta chain was recorded in a study of blood T cell repertoires in COVID-19 (dated by TCRdb to 2019 to 2021). With respect to the entire study: Collaborator samples came from the United States, Italy and Spain and covered acute and convalescent phases of COVID-19. The material from the prospective study consisted of cDNA or gDNA derived from T cells, B-cell-depleted T cells, or PBMCs. Deeply sampled blood TCRbeta repertoires from subjects exposed to, actively infected with, or recovered from COVID-19 were included in the dataset. The repertoires were released in a freely available public database intended as a resource for research on the immune response to SARS-CoV-2. The samples were drawn from the first 160 participants of the ongoing ImmuneRACE study and from over 950 subjects provided by 6 global collaborators. A de-identified subject ID, COVID-19 status, age in years and sex were almost always included in the sample metadata. Where HLA class I and class II types were available, the types were taken from metadata supplied by the sample provider, not from assay-based typing. On the study overall, not on this receptor specifically: Clinical and demographic metadata were provided uncurated, with the amount varying by source and participant.

Collaborating institutions collected whole blood in K2EDTA tubes following their own protocols. For TCRbeta analysis, collaborators shipped samples in one of three forms: frozen whole blood, isolated PBMCs, or DNA extracted from either of those sample types. Comments on this clone: Its antigen is unknown. No quality values exist for individual bases; no much larger clone is one base distant.

TCRbeta CDR3 regions were amplified from genomic DNA using the immunoSEQ Assay, a bias-controlled multiplex PCR. The published analysis was carried out like this. The number of nucleated cells in each sample was estimated from the amplification of reference gene primers within the assay. To quantify the absolute abundance of each unique TCRbeta CDR3 rearrangement, sequence reads were collapsed and filtered. For each sample, productive Simpson clonality was calculated as the square root of Simpson's diversity index over productive rearrangements. In TCRdb, the immuneACCESS table is reduced to in-frame sequences with V and J assigned. These tables do not hold every clone; where another copy was compared, an unresolved V gene accounts for under half, and the others remain unexplained. That table is the source of V, J and clone size, and D and trimming were worked out from the DNA. Within this sample are about 17,000 clones, with roughly 87% of them counted one time only. Roughly 30% of the sample lies in the top ten.

From cysteine to phenylalanine, the CDR3 is 14 amino acids long. Of the read, only the CDR3 DNA is kept; its 42 bases are in frame from base 1. V is cut by 9 bases and J by 2 bases, and the space between the germline ends is 15 bases. Via the germline V gene, CDR1 is MNHEY and CDR2 SVGAGI. The clonotype comes from a woman aged 70-85 years with active COVID-19. Specimen: peripheral blood. The V and J segments used are TRBV6-5 and TRBJ2-3, with TRBD2 perhaps the D gene, on 5 matching bases. The CDR3 region has the sequence CASWRSLYTDTQYF. The nucleotide sequence is TGTGCCAGTTGGAGGTCACTTTACACAGATACGCAGTATTTT.